Presented here are 9 T cell receptor beta chains from one specimen sequenced in a study of T-cell memory formation after mild COVID-19. TCRdb re-called the 5' RACE reads through MiXCR, storing one row per CDR3 protein. The sample holds 250,000 to 350,000 distinct CDR3 sequences, 15% to 20% seen once. Sequencing was done on a sample of PBMCs or a T cell subset sorted from them (not recorded which). The receptor set was obtained from a man aged 18 to 29 who had mild COVID-19 (a few samples of this study predate the infection). Cell type and time point are not known.

This clonotype was counted between two and nine times. V gene TRBV4-1 combines with J gene TRBJ2-1; 9 positions agree with TRBD1. The junction had 8 bases not matched to a gene; V was cut back by 3 bases and J by 8 bases. The germline CDR1 and CDR2 sequences are MGHRA and YSYEKL. There are 15 residues in the CDR3. The CDR3 sequence: CASSQTGGYGDEQFF. The CDR3 DNA sequence: TGCGCCAGCAGCCAGACAGGGGGGTATGGGGATGAGCAGTTCTTC.

J is TRBJ1-1 and V is TRBV5-1; tentatively, D is TRBD1 (5 bases). The CDR3 extends over 14 amino acids. Germline V gene sequence: CDR1 SGHRS, CDR2 YFSETQ. Trimming shortened V by 4 bases and J by 5 bases, and 15 bases separated the two germline ends. As DNA, the CDR3 is TGCGCCAGCAGCCCAGGGTTCGAGGGGACTGAAGCTTTCTTT. This gives the protein CASSPGFEGTEAFF.

The rearrangement links TRBV6-5 to TRBJ2-2, with D unclear. In germline, CDR1 is MNHEY, CDR2 SVGAGI. CDR3 length: 16 residues. Trimming stripped 0 bases from V and 0 bases from J, with 8 bases between. The CDR3 bases are TGTGCCAGCAGTTACTCGAGGTTGGCGAACACCGGGGAGCTGTTTTTT. Translating it yields CASSYSRLANTGELFF.

V gene TRBV2 combines with J gene TRBJ1-1; D is perhaps TRBD1 (5 bases). Germline CDR1 reads SNHLY; CDR2 reads FYNNEI. Trimming cost V 6 bases and J 3 bases, with 14 bases left between them. The CDR3 is 14 amino acids. The CDR3 coding sequence is TGTGCCAGCAGATCGGACACGCTCCACACTGAAGCTTTCTTT. Its translation is CASRSDTLHTEAFF.

This clonotype was counted between two and nine times. J is TRBJ2-1 and V is TRBV6-2 or TRBV6-3; 13 bases are shared with TRBD2. Losses at the gene ends were 5 bases for V and 9 bases for J; bases not matched to a gene: 4. CDR3 length: 14 amino acids. Looked up from germline, CDR1 is MNHEY and CDR2 is SVGEGT. This CDR3 reads CASSRLAGGLEQFF. CDR3 DNA: TGTGCCAGCAGTAGACTAGCGGGGGGCCTTGAGCAGTTCTTC.

Only a few counts were recorded for this clonotype. The V gene is TRBV7-3, the J gene TRBJ2-3; D is ambiguous. The ends were cut back, 5 bases at V and 10 bases at J, with 19 bases in the middle. Germline V gene lookup returns CDR1 SGHTA and CDR2 FQGTGA. The CDR3 runs 14 residues. DNA for the CDR3: TGTGCCAGCAGCCGGTTAGCCGCGAAGGCAGCGCAGTATTTT. Encoded protein: CASSRLAAKAAQYF.

The chain uses TRBV12-5 and TRBJ2-7; D gene ambiguous. The CDR3 is 15 amino acids. Germline V lookup: CDR1 LGHNT, CDR2 FRNRAP. Trimming shortened V by 6 bases and J by 2 bases, and 17 bases separated the two germline ends. The CDR3 nucleotides are TGTGCTAGTGGCCCCAGCATGAGTCACCCCTACGAGCAGTACTTC. Protein product: CASGPSMSHPYEQYF.

The chain carries TRBV6-1 and TRBJ1-5; no clear D gene. This CDR3 has 15 amino acids. Germline V gene lookup returns CDR1 MNHNS and CDR2 SASEGT. V was clipped by 7 bases and J by 4 bases, with 17 bases between them. CDR3 bases: TGTGCCAGCACCCCTAATGGGGAAACGAATCAGCCCCAGCATTTT. Protein product: CASTPNGETNQPQHF.

Only a few counts were recorded for this clonotype. The chain combines TRBV4-1 with TRBJ1-2; the match to TRBD1 covers 10 bases. The V segment lost 3 bases and the J segment 0 bases; nucleotides outside the gene matches: 10. The germline CDR1 and CDR2 sequences are MGHRA and YSYEKL. This CDR3 has 18 amino acids. In DNA form, the CDR3 reads TGCGCCAGCAGCCATCGAGGGACAGGGGTCGAAGCTAACTATGGCTACACCTTC. Translated, it gives CASSHRGTGVEANYGYTF.